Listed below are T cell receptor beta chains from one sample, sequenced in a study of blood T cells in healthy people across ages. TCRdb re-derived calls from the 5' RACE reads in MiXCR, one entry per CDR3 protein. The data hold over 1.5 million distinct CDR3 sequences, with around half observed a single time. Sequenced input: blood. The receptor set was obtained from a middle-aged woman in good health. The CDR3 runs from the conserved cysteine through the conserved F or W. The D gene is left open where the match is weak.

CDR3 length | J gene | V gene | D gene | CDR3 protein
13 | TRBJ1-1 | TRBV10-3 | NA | CAISARSNTEAFF
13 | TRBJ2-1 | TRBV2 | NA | CASNLATYNEQFF
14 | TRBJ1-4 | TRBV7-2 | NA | CASSNDGSREKLFF
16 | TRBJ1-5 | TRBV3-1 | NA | CASSPSFGQSNQPQHF
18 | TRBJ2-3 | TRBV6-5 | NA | CASSLPLFEQDFTDTQYF
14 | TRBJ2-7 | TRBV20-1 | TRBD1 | CSASKNRGSYEQYF
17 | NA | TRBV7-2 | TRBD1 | CASSLRGQGARGETQYF
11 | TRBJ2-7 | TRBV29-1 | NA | CSVVDPYKQYF
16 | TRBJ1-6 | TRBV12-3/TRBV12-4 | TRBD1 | CASSPRTGTGVSPLHF
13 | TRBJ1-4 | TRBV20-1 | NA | CSARSQGTEKLFF
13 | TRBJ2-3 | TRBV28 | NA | CASQGAVTDTQYF
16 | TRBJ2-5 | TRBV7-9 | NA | CASSFIPGTPQETQYF
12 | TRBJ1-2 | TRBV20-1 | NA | CSARAGYYGYTF
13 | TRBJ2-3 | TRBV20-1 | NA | CSGYSGATETQYF
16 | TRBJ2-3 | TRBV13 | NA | CASSLPGQTPTDTQYF
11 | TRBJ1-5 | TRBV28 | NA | CASSLYQPQHF
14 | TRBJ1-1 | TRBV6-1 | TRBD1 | CASSEGTGLTEAFF
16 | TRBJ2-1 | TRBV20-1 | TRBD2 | CSASEYSGGAYNEQFF
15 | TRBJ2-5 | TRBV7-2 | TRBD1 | CASSLRGSGGETQYF
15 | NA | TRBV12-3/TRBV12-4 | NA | CASSHSGGWPTEQYF
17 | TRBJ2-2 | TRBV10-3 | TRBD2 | CAISESSGEPFTGELFF
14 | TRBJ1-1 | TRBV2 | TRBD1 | CASSNRGRNTEAFF
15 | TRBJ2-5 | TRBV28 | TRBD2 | CASSSRRGFQETQYF
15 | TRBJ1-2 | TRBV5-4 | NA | CASSLAPDNSYGYTF
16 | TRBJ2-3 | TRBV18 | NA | CASSGFLASSTDTQYF
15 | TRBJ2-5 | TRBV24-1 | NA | CATSDLGGLQETQYF
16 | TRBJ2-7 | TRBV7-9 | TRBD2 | CASSPNEAGRLYEQYF
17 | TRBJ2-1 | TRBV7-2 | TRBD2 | CASSRPGGLAGRNEQFF
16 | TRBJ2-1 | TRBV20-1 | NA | CSARDPRGPQSSEQFF
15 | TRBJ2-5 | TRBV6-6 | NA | CASSYSMRGGETQYF
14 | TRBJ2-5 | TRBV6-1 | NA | CASSEAAARYEQYF
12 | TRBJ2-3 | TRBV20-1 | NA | CSASMDTDTQYF
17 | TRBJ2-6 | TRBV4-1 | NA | CASSRTRQFSGANVLTF
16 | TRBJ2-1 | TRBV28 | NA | CASSLVEQSSYNEQFF
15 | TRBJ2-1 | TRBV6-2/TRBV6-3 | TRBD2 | CASSYSSSGGNEQFF
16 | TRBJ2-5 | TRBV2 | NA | CASGGVRTGIQETQYF
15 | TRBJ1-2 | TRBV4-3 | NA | CTSSQEERGLYGYTF
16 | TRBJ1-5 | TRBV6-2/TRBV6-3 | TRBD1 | CASSPGQGSGNQPQHF
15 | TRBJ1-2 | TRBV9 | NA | CASSLSTTGGYGYTF
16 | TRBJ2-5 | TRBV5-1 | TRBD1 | CASSQGTGRYQETQYF
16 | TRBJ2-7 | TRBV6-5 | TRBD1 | CASSYSPGTGFHEQYF
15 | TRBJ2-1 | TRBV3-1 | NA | CASSHTHNLNNEQFF
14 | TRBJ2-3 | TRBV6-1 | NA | CASSDHFRTDTQYF
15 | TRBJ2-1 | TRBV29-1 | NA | CSVVPGQGRFNEQFF
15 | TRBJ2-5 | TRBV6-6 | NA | CASSYPRATQETQYF